A selection of T cell receptor beta chains follows, all from one sample in a study of blood T cell repertoires in COVID-19. Sequencing used immunoSEQ multiplex PCR; TCRdb keeps in-frame clones, though not all of them. The sample consists of 150,000 to 200,000 clones, around 88% of them appearing once. Input material: peripheral blood. These receptors all come from a woman aged 30 to 39 with acute or convalescent COVID-19. Both conserved end residues are part of each CDR3. A D gene is named only where the DNA matches it firmly. The size entry is marked missing in some rows and otherwise reads once, few, many or a size class.

.	.	TRBV3-1/TRBV3-2	TRBJ2-5	TGTGCCAGCAGGACTGGGGAGACCCAGTACTTC	CASRTGETQYF
TRBD1	.	TRBV6-6	TRBJ1-2	TGTGCCAGCAGTTACTCCGGGACAGGGGACTATGGCTACACCTTC	CASSYSGTGDYGYTF
.	.	TRBV6-2/TRBV6-3	TRBJ1-3	TGTGCCAGCAGTGACGGGGGAGCCTCTGGAAACACCATATATTTT	CASSDGGASGNTIYF
.	.	TRBV7-9	TRBJ2-7	TGTGCCAGCAGCCCAGGGGACCCAGCCTACGAGCAGTACTTC	CASSPGDPAYEQYF
TRBD1	.	TRBV11-3	TRBJ2-2	TGTGCCAGCAGCTTTACAGGGGGTGGGACCGGGGAGCTGTTTTTT	CASSFTGGGTGELFF
TRBD1	.	TRBV5-1	TRBJ1-1	TGCGCCAGCAGCTCAGGGAGGACAGGGGGCACTGAAGCTTTCTTT	CASSSGRTGGTEAFF
TRBD1	once	TRBV18	TRBJ1-4	TGTGCCAGCTCACCAGGACAGGGAGAAAAACTGTTTTTT	CASSPGQGEKLFF
TRBD2	.	TRBV10-2	TRBJ2-1	TGCGCCAGCAGTGACCCCATAGCGGGAGGGCCTGGAGAGCAGTTCTTC	CASSDPIAGGPGEQFF
.	.	TRBV20-1	TRBJ1-3	TGCAGTGCTAGACAGGGCGCCATATATTTT	CSARQGAIYF
.	once	TRBV4-2	TRBJ2-7	TGTGCCAGCAGCCAACCCGGAGGACCCTACGAGCAGTACTTC	CASSQPGGPYEQYF
TRBD2	.	TRBV6-5	TRBJ2-2	TGTGCCAGCAGTTCCCGGGAGGGCCCTGGGGAGCTGTTTTTT	CASSSREGPGELFF
TRBD1	once	TRBV6-6	TRBJ2-7	TGTGCCAGCAGCTCCCGGGACAGGGGATCCTACGAGCAGTACTTC	CASSSRDRGSYEQYF
.	.	TRBV29-1	TRBJ2-7	TGCAGCGTTGCGCGGGTCCACGAGCAGTACTTC	CSVARVHEQYF
TRBD2	.	TRBV5-4	TRBJ2-1	TGTGCCAGCAGCACGTCCGGGACTAGCGGGAGGTTAGAGCAGTTCTTC	CASSTSGTSGRLEQFF
.	once	TRBV7-9	TRBJ2-7	TGTGCCAGCAGCTTACCCCAGGGGAAGCAGTACTTC	CASSLPQGKQYF
TRBD1	few	TRBV6-6	TRBJ1-2	TGTGCCAGCAGTCCCGGGGACAGTAACTATGGCTACACCTTC	CASSPGDSNYGYTF
TRBD2	.	TRBV9	TRBJ2-5	TGTGCCAGCAGCGCCCCCCGGGGGGGCGAAGAGACCCAGTACTTC	CASSAPRGGEETQYF
.	.	TRBV9	TRBJ2-3	TGTGCCAGCAGCGCCGCAGATACGCAGTATTTT	CASSAADTQYF